Listed here are 12 T cell receptor beta chains from one sample, sequenced in a study of T cell responses to AZD1222 COVID-19 vaccine. TCRdb keeps only in-frame clones here, not all; method: immunoSEQ multiplex PCR. Of 100,000 or so clones listed, roughly 82% are singletons. This specimen was peripheral blood, taken on day 0 of AZD1222 vaccination. The receptors derive from an adult in good health.

The chain combines TRBV12-5 with TRBJ2-3; unclear D gene. The V gene's germline CDR1 is LGHNT and CDR2 FRNRAP. Trimming cost V 5 bases and J 4 bases, with 16 bases left between them. The CDR3 is made up of 15 amino acids. The CDR3 reads CASGPRITGADTQYF. The CDR3, as DNA: TGTGCTAGTGGTCCTCGAATTACTGGGGCAGATACGCAGTATTTT.

This chain links TRBV28 with TRBJ1-1; TRBD1 matches at 7 bases. Germline V gene sequence: CDR1 MDHEN, CDR2 SYDVKM. There are 11 residues in the CDR3. The junction had 0 bases not matched to a gene; V was cut back by 3 bases and J by 8 bases. The CDR3 DNA sequence: TGTGCCAGCAGTTTGGACAGGGAAGCTTTCTTT. Protein sequence: CASSLDREAFF.

This clone occurred once. The CDR3 DNA reads TGCGCCAGCAGCTCGGACAGGGGGACGCCCGGAGAGACCCAGTACTTC. Its protein product is CASSSDRGTPGETQYF. This chain connects TRBV5-1 to TRBJ2-5, with 10 bases identical to TRBD1. Trimming removed 3 bases from V and 4 bases from J; junction bases left unmatched: 9. Germline-derived CDR1 and CDR2 are SGHRS and YFSETQ. CDR3 length equals 16 residues.

The chain recombines TRBV5-4 with TRBJ1-2; D is possibly TRBD1 (5 bases). Trimming removed 0 bases at V and 8 bases at J, with 23 bases between. The CDR3 length is 17 residues. Germline CDR1 and CDR2: SGHNT and YYREEE (reference sequence). CDR3 protein: CASSLAQGRHGGMGYTF. Here the CDR3 DNA reads TGTGCCAGCAGCTTGGCCCAGGGACGCCACGGCGGGATGGGCTACACCTTC.

The rearrangement links TRBV10-3 to TRBJ1-3, with 9 bases that match TRBD1. Germline CDR1 ENHRY, CDR2 SYGVKD. V was clipped by 6 bases and J by 3 bases; unmatched bases: 6. This CDR3 contains 15 residues. DNA for the CDR3: TGTGCCATCAGCGGGACAGGGAAGGATGGAAACACCATATATTTT. It specifies CAISGTGKDGNTIYF.

The genes are TRBV30 and TRBJ1-6; D is undetermined. This CDR3 contains 9 residues. Looked up from germline, CDR1 is GTSNPN and CDR2 is SVGIG (reference sequence). V lost 5 bases, J lost 11 bases, and 4 bases lay in between. CDR3 residues: CAWGPPLHF. CDR3 nucleotides: TGTGCCTGGGGTCCACCCCTCCACTTT.

The chain links TRBV5-1 to TRBJ2-1; D unclear. The CDR3 sequence is 14 residues long. V gave up 6 bases and J gave up 3 bases, with 13 bases separating them. The germline gives CDR1 SGHRS, CDR2 YFSETQ. The CDR3, as DNA: TGCGCCAGCAAAGCGTCTGGGTTCTACAATGAGCAGTTCTTC. Translated, it gives CASKASGFYNEQFF.

V usage is TRBV27 and J usage is TRBJ1-5; 8 nucleotides line up with TRBD1. The germline V gene has CDR1 MNHEY and CDR2 SMNVEV (reference sequence). The CDR3 is 15 residues long. V lost 6 bases and J lost 3; bases outside the gene matches: 7. For the CDR3, the DNA is TGTGCCAGCAGCAGAACAGGGGGACACAATCAGCCCCAGCATTTT. Its protein product is CASSRTGGHNQPQHF.

The rearrangement joins TRBV6-4 to TRBJ2-7; D is unresolved. V lost 11 bases to trimming and J lost 4 bases, with 24 bases between them. Germline V gene sequence: CDR1 MRHNA, CDR2 SNTAGT. The CDR3 has 15 amino acids. CDR3: CAGLTLARMGYEQYF. CDR3 DNA sequence: TGTGCCGGTTTGACATTAGCTCGTATGGGTTACGAGCAGTACTTC.

The V and J genes are TRBV5-1 and TRBJ2-4; D not certain. Germline assignment: CDR1 SGHRS and CDR2 YFSETQ. The CDR3 contains 13 residues. With 0 bases removed from V and 5 bases from J, the gap between germline ends came to 6 bases. The CDR3 is CASSLVPQNIQYF. CDR3 bases: TGCGCCAGCAGCTTGGTTCCACAAAACATTCAGTACTTC.

This clone was detected a few times. The rearrangement uses TRBV19 and TRBJ1-5, with D possibly TRBD1 on 5 matching bases. V was clipped by 3 bases and J by 0 bases, with 9 bases between them. This CDR3 spans 15 amino acids. Germline assignment: CDR1 LNHDA and CDR2 SQIVND (reference sequence). The CDR3 here is CASSIAGYSNQPQHF. The CDR3 DNA is TGTGCCAGTAGTATCGCAGGGTATAGCAATCAGCCCCAGCATTTT.

The chain carries TRBV5-4 and TRBJ2-7; D is ambiguous. Trimming took off 3 bases at V and 5 bases at J, with 15 bases between the two ends. Germline CDR1 and CDR2: SGHNT and YYREEE (reference sequence). There are 14 residues in the CDR3. The chain's CDR3 is CASSSVQSFDEQYF. The CDR3 DNA reads TGTGCCAGCAGCTCGGTACAGAGTTTCGACGAGCAGTACTTC.